The sequence of this T cell receptor (beta chain) was determined in a study of T cells after yellow fever vaccination. Many counts were recorded for this clonotype. Antigen specificity is unknown. Study-level points and caveats: A faster peak, day 5 versus 15, was reached by the weaker secondary response.

Template switching by 5'RACE produced TCR cDNA, adding a universal primer site and UMIs. TCRdb re-analysed the 5' RACE reads in MiXCR, keeping a single row per CDR3 protein. The table has 300,000 to 450,000 distinct CDR3 sequences, approximately 5.7% seen once. The CDR3 extends over 12 amino acids. The V gene lost 2 bases and the J gene lost 10 bases, with 10 bases spanning the gap. Sequences were derived from PBMCs, sampled 5 days after the yellow fever booster vaccination. The chain is built from TRBV23-1 and TRBJ2-3, with D perhaps TRBD2 (5 bases). TRBV23-1 is filed as an ORF, its function uncertain. The sequence came from a man under 40 who received the YFV17D yellow fever vaccine. This CDR3 is CASSQRTDAQYF. The CDR3 DNA sequence: TGCGCCAGCAGTCAACGGACTGATGCGCAGTATTTT.